This TCR beta chain was found in a study of cytomegalovirus exposure and HLA in healthy donors (TCRdb year 2017). Broadly, across the study: A later analysis indicated that the roughly 130 validation repertoires were generated on the platform also employed for the 670 or so repertoires of the first cohort. The study aimed to test whether signatures of past pathogen exposure could be identified by cataloging public T cell receptors. A separate validation cohort of 100 to 150 different subjects was used in addition to the approximately 700-subject first cohort. High-throughput TCR immunosequencing, statistical association of individual TCRs with disease status, and machine learning were combined to predict cytomegalovirus infection status. The investigation overall reported the following: Most TCR sequences were seen in very few donors, while some public TCRs were found in many individuals. In the study, approximately 160 TCR beta chains were listed as associated with cytomegalovirus. All 120 or so repertoires were used to score co-occurrence in the validation cohort in a later analysis, because that analysis had no HLA typing for the cohort. Subsequent analysis determined that TCRs grouped into clusters in the first cohort also showed a tendency toward co-occurrence across the 120 validation repertoires, and approximately 93% of cluster scores exceeded 0. Cytomegalovirus status was reported to be diagnosed by the classifier with high specificity and sensitivity in both the original and validation cohorts. The authors suggested that the approach could potentially be extended to other disease states and immunological phenotypes. In vitro tests confirmed that a few of the cytomegalovirus-associated TCR beta chains recognize cytomegalovirus antigens.

Separate from the roughly 650-subject first cohort, the validation cohort of roughly 120 subjects was the group to which the donors belonged. A note on this clone: Its antigen remains unidentified. The input lacks base qualities; no much larger clone sits a single base away.

From cysteine to phenylalanine, the CDR3 is 16 amino acids long. Only the CDR3 region is kept as DNA, spanning 48 bases read in frame from base 1. CDR1 and CDR2 (SNHLY, FYNNEI) derive from the germline V gene. V and J are truncated by 5 bases and 0 bases respectively, leaving an intervening sequence of 15 bases. Library method: the immunoSEQ multiplex PCR assay. Under the source paper's analysis protocol: To diagnose cytomegalovirus status from the catalog of TCR beta chain sequences, a statistical classification framework was built. Held by TCRdb, this immuneACCESS table contains in-frame sequences only and omits some clones. Under half of the omission traces to an unresolved V gene where checked; the cause of the rest is unknown. V and J calls and clone size follow that table, whereas D and trimming were derived from the DNA. This sample lists over 150,000 clones; approximately 84% were detected once. 2.8% of the sample is taken by the ten largest.

Specimen: PBMCs. In this chain, TRBV2 is recombined with TRBJ2-3, and possibly TRBD2, on 5 matching bases. The TCR comes from a woman between 18 and 29 years old in good health and CMV-seropositive. The DNA sequence reads TGTGCCAGCAGTAGGACTCCCTACCCTAGCACAGATACGCAGTATTTT. Translated, it gives CASSRTPYPSTDTQYF.